Here is one T cell receptor beta chain with its context. One entry per CDR3 protein, called by TCRdb with MiXCR from the RACE reads. The sample holds fewer than 350,000 distinct CDR3 sequences, almost 8% seen once. CDR3 length equals 12 residues. J lost 4 bases, V lost 11 bases, and 4 bases had no gene match. The germline V gene has CDR1 LNHDA and CDR2 SQIVND (reference sequence). The sample belongs to a study of human T cells and chemical hapten exposure. Regarding time point: pre-sensitization, week 0. Described treatment: therapeutic diphenylcyclopropenone sensitization with weekly scalp DPC. The starting material was whole blood, obtained in connection with sensitization to the hapten diphenylcyclopropenone (DPC). The chain couples TRBV19 to TRBJ2-2; 7 nucleotides line up with TRBD1. The TCR originated in a man younger than 35 with alopecia areata. Some clones in this sample may be carry-over from other donors' samples. Here the CDR3 DNA reads TGTGCCGGAAGACAGGGCACCGGGGAGCTGTTTTTT. As protein: CAGRQGTGELFF.